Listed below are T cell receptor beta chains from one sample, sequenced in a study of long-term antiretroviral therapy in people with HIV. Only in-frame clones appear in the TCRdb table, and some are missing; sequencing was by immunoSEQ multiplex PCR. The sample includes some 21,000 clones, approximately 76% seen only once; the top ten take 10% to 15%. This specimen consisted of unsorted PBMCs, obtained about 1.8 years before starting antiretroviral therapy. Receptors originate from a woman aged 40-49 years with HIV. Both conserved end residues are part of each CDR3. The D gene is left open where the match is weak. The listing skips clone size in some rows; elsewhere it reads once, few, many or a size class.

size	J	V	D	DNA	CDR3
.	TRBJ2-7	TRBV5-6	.	TGTGCCAGCAGCGGAGGAGGGAGCCCCTACGAGCAGTACTTC	CASSGGGSPYEQYF
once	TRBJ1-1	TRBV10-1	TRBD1	TGCGCCAGCAGCCTGACAGGGGAGAACACTGAAGCTTTCTTT	CASSLTGENTEAFF
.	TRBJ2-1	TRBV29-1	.	TGCAGCGTTGAAGACGGGCTAGCGATTGGTGAGCAGTTCTTC	CSVEDGLAIGEQFF
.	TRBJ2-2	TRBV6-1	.	TGTGCCAGCAGTGGGGTGACAACGAACACCGGGGAGCTGTTTTTT	CASSGVTTNTGELFF
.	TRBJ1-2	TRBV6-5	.	TGTGCCAGCAGTCCCAGGGCCCTGGAGGGCTACACCTTC	CASSPRALEGYTF
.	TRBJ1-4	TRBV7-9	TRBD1	TGTGCCAGCAGCCCTTCAGACAGGGCGGGTAATGAAAAACTGTTTTTT	CASSPSDRAGNEKLFF
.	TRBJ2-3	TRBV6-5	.	TGTGCCAGCAGTACCTCTTGGGTCACAGATACGCAGTATTTT	CASSTSWVTDTQYF
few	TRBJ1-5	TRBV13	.	TGTGCCAGCAGCCGGTCGGATAGCAATCAGCCCCAGCATTTT	CASSRSDSNQPQHF
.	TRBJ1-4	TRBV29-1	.	TGCAGCGTTGGGGCCCGGGTTGCAACTAATGAAAAACTGTTTTTT	CSVGARVATNEKLFF
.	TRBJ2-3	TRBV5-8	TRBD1	TGTGCCAGCAGCTTGGGGGACAGGGCAATAGCAGATACGCAGTATTTT	CASSLGDRAIADTQYF
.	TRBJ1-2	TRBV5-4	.	TGTGCCAGCAGCATTGCTTCAGGGAGCTATGGCTACACCTTC	CASSIASGSYGYTF
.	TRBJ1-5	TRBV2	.	TGTGCCAGCACCTTGTCCAGCAATCAGCCCCAGCATTTT	CASTLSSNQPQHF
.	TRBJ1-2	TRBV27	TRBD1	TGTGCCAGCACCGATTCGAAGGCAGGGGGCCACCATGGCTACACCTTC	CASTDSKAGGHHGYTF
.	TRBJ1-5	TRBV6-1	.	TGTGCCAGCAGTTTTTCAACAGGAGTAGTTCAGCCCCAGCATTTT	CASSFSTGVVQPQHF
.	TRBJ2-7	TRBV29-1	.	TGCAGCGTCTTTGGCAGGGGTACCTACGAGCAGTACTTC	CSVFGRGTYEQYF
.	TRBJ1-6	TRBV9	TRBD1	TGTGCCAGCAAAGAGGGGACAGGGGAGAATTCACCCCTCCACTTT	CASKEGTGENSPLHF
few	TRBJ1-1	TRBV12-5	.	TGTGCTAGTGGTCCTCACCTCAACGTGGGGAGGAACACTGAAGCTTTCTTT	CASGPHLNVGRNTEAFF
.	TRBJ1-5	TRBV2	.	TGTGCCAGCAGAGCGGACAGCAATCAGCCCCAGCATTTT	CASRADSNQPQHF
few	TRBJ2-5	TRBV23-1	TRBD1	TGCGCCAGCAGTCAACACAACAGGGGTGGGGAGACCCAGTACTTC	CASSQHNRGGETQYF
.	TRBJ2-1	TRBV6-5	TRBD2	TGTGCCAGCAGGGTCAAACTAGCGGGGAGCATGGAGCAGTTCTTC	CASRVKLAGSMEQFF
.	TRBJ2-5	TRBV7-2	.	TGTGCCAGCAGCCTAGGATTCGGGGTACAAGAGACCCAGTACTTC	CASSLGFGVQETQYF
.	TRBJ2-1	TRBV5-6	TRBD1	TGTGCCAGCAGCACTCGACAGGGGGGGCATGAGCAGTTCTTC	CASSTRQGGHEQFF
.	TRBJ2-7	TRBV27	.	TGTGCCAGCAGTTTGGGAGAAGGCTACGAGCAGTACTTC	CASSLGEGYEQYF
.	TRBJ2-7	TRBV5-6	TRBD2	TGTGCCAGCAGCATTACTAGCGGGAGCTACGAGCAGTACTTC	CASSITSGSYEQYF
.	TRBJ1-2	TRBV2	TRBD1	TGTGCCAGCAGTGACAGGGGGCATGGCTACACCTTC	CASSDRGHGYTF
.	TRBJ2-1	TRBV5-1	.	TGCGCCAGCAGCTTGAACGGGCCGAGCTCCTACAATGAGCAGTTCTTC	CASSLNGPSSYNEQFF
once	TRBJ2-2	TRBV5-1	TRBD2	TGCGCCAGCAAGAGGCTAGCGGACACCGGGGAGCTGTTTTTT	CASKRLADTGELFF
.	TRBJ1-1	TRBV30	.	TGTGCCTGGAAAAGAGGGGATGAAGCTTTCTTT	CAWKRGDEAFF
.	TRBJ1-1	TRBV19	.	TGTGCCAGTAGTATAGGAGCAGGAGGAACTGAAGCTTTCTTT	CASSIGAGGTEAFF
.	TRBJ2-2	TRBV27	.	TGTGCCGCCAGCAGGGGCGCGAACACCGGGGAGCTGTTTTTT	CAASRGANTGELFF
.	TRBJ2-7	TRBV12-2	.	TGTGCAAGTCGCAGGGGCGGGGTGGGACAGGGTCAAAGAATGAATACAAAGAGCTCCTACGAGCAGTACTTC	CASRRGGVGQGQRMNTKSSYEQYF
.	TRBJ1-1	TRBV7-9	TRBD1	TGTGCCAGCAGCCCCAGGGGGTACGGGAACACTGAAGCTTTCTTT	CASSPRGYGNTEAFF
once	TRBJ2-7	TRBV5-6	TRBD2	TGTGCCAGCAGCCTCCGGACTAGCCTTACCACCTACGAGCAGTACTTC	CASSLRTSLTTYEQYF
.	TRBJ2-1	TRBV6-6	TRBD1	TGTGCCAGCACCACTGGGGGACAGGGATACAATGAGCAGTTCTTC	CASTTGGQGYNEQFF
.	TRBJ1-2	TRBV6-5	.	TGTGCCAGCACTTTTACCACAGGAAACTATGGCTACACCTTC	CASTFTTGNYGYTF